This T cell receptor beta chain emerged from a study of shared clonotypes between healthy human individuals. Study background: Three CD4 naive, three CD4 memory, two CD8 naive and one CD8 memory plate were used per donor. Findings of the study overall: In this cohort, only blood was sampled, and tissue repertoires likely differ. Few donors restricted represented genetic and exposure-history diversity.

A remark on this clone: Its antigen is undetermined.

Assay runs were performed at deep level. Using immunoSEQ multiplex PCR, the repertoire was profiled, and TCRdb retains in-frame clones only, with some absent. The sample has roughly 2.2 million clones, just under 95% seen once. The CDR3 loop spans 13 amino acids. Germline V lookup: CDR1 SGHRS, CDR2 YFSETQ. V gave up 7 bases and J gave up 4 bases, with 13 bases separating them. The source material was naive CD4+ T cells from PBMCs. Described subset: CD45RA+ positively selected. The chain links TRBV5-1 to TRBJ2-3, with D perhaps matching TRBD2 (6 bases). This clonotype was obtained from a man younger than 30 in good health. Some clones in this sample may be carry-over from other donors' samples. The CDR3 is CASRGDDSDTQYF. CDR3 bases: TGCGCCAGCCGCGGGGATGACTCAGATACGCAGTATTTT.